Given below is one T cell receptor (beta chain) in context. These data come from a study of regulatory T cells in long-lasting Graves disease. Time point given: newly diagnosed GD, antithyroid drugs for less than 3 months. The TCR library used RNA extracted from PBMCs. The CDR3 runs 14 residues. Germline CDR1 KGHDR, CDR2 SFDVKD. V was trimmed by 2 bases and J by 5 bases, leaving 11 bases between them. Arm-PCR with iRepertoire HTBI primers amplified the CDR3 regions for these TCR beta libraries. MiXCR, run by TCRdb on the multiplex PCR reads, gives a single entry per CDR3 protein. Among approximately 490,000 distinct CDR3 sequences listed, roughly 16% were seen once. The data also belong to a second study, concerning T cells in Graves' hyperthyroidism and ophthalmopathy. That report notes: Diagnoses used clinical symptoms, serum thyroxine and TRAb, thyroid ultrasound and orbital computed tomography. Primed by the HTBI set, a first-round RT-PCR was run on the TCR CDR3.

The genes are TRBV24-1 and TRBJ1-1, with no clear D. The sequence was obtained from a man aged 40-49 years with Graves disease. Here the sequenced sample was peripheral blood mononuclear cells (PBMCs), taken at new diagnosis, from a patient treated with antithyroid drugs. The CDR3 region is CATSDWVVATEAFF. CDR3 nucleotides: TGTGCCACCAGTGATTGGGTAGTTGCGACTGAAGCTTTCTTT.